The 3 T cell receptor beta chains listed next were all sequenced from one sample in a study of T cells in Graves' hyperthyroidism and ophthalmopathy. There were TCR beta CDR3 regions amplified from RNA transcripts. TCR CDR3 underwent first-round RT-PCR with the HTBI primer set. TCRdb recomputed calls from the multiplex PCR reads with MiXCR, one row per CDR3 protein. This repertoire shows 450,000 to 650,000 distinct CDR3 sequences, under 25% found once; its top ten account for roughly 29%. The sequenced material came from blood. These TCRs come from a man between 18 and 35 years old with Graves' hyperthyroidism.

This clonotype was found many times. The chain has TRBV4-1 and TRBJ2-2; 9 bases align to TRBD1. The CDR3 runs 15 residues. V gave up 3 bases and J gave up 6 bases; unmatched junction bases: 5. The germline CDR1 and CDR2 sequences are MGHRA and YSYEKL. The CDR3 reads CASSHRTGGAGELFF. DNA of the CDR3: TGCGCCAGCAGCCACAGAACAGGGGGCGCCGGGGAGCTGTTTTTT.

In its sample, this clonotype was seen a few times. This chain joins TRBV29-1 and TRBJ1-1; 7 nucleotides agree with TRBD1. Trimming at V came to 7 bases and at J to 1 base, leaving 6 bases not matched to a gene. This CDR3 has 13 residues. Germline assignment: CDR1 SQVTM and CDR2 ANQGSEA. For the CDR3, the DNA is TGCAGCGGGGGACAGACTCAGAACACTGAAGCTTTCTTT. It codes for CSGGQTQNTEAFF.

This clonotype appeared many times. The junction shows a germline mismatch at one end, possibly a read error. CDR3 in amino acids: CASSEIGGYGCTF. For the CDR3, the DNA is TGTGCCAGCAGTGAAATCGGGGGGTATGGCTGCACCTTC. The chain couples TRBV2 to TRBJ1-2, with D possibly being TRBD1 (5 bases). CDR1 SNHLY and CDR2 FYNNEI come from the germline V gene. The CDR3 spans 13 residues.